These T cell receptor beta chains were read from a single sample in a study of PD-L1 blockade in urothelial cancer. TCRdb's copy holds only in-frame clones and misses some; the assay was immunoSEQ multiplex PCR. This sample has about 130,000 clones, with 86% found just once. Sample: PBMCs, taken around atezolizumab (anti-PD-L1) treatment. The source of these receptors is a man over 45 with urothelial cancer. Both conserved end residues are part of each CDR3. Fields, in order: D gene, V gene, clone size, J gene, CDR3 DNA, CDR3 protein. A D gene is named only where the DNA matches it firmly. Not all rows give a size; the values are once, few, many and, for expanded clones, a class.

D gene: TRBD2; V gene: TRBV5-1; clone size: .; J gene: TRBJ2-7; CDR3 DNA: TGCGCCAGCAGCTTCCGCGGGGGACCCTCCTACGAGCAGTACTTC; CDR3 protein: CASSFRGGPSYEQYF
D gene: .; V gene: TRBV5-6; clone size: .; J gene: TRBJ1-1; CDR3 DNA: TGTGCCAGCAGCCCGACCAGGGGCACTGAAGCTTTCTTT; CDR3 protein: CASSPTRGTEAFF
D gene: .; V gene: TRBV5-1; clone size: few; J gene: TRBJ2-1; CDR3 DNA: TGCGCCAGCACCCTCGAGCCCGAGCCCTACAATGAGCAGTTCTTC; CDR3 protein: CASTLEPEPYNEQFF
D gene: TRBD2; V gene: TRBV5-1; clone size: .; J gene: TRBJ2-1; CDR3 DNA: TGCGCCAGCAGCTTAGGGAGCGGGAGGGCCAGCAATGAGCAGTTCTTC; CDR3 protein: CASSLGSGRASNEQFF
D gene: .; V gene: TRBV6-1; clone size: .; J gene: TRBJ1-1; CDR3 DNA: TGTGCCAGCAGTGAAGTCGGGATGAACACTGAAGCTTTCTTT; CDR3 protein: CASSEVGMNTEAFF
D gene: TRBD2; V gene: TRBV5-1; clone size: .; J gene: TRBJ2-7; CDR3 DNA: TGCGCCAGCAGCTTGCATCGGGAGGGCAGTTACGAGCAGTACTTC; CDR3 protein: CASSLHREGSYEQYF
D gene: TRBD1; V gene: TRBV5-1; clone size: .; J gene: TRBJ2-1; CDR3 DNA: TGCGCCAGCAGCTTGCGGCAGGGGGTCGGTAATGAGCAGTTCTTC; CDR3 protein: CASSLRQGVGNEQFF
D gene: TRBD1; V gene: TRBV7-2; clone size: .; J gene: TRBJ2-7; CDR3 DNA: TGTGCCAGCATCCCCGGGACAGGGGGGGCCTACGAGCAGTACTTC; CDR3 protein: CASIPGTGGAYEQYF
D gene: .; V gene: TRBV5-1; clone size: .; J gene: TRBJ2-1; CDR3 DNA: TGCGCCAGCAGCTTGGGGGGGCGGCCTAGCGGATACAATGAGCAGTTCTTC; CDR3 protein: CASSLGGRPSGYNEQFF
D gene: .; V gene: TRBV19; clone size: .; J gene: TRBJ1-4; CDR3 DNA: TGTGCCAGTAGTATTAGGGGCACGGAGGAAAAACTGTTTTTT; CDR3 protein: CASSIRGTEEKLFF
D gene: TRBD2; V gene: TRBV10-2; clone size: .; J gene: TRBJ2-1; CDR3 DNA: TGCGCCAGCCGACGACTAGCGGACAATGAGCAGTTCTTC; CDR3 protein: CASRRLADNEQFF
D gene: TRBD1; V gene: TRBV6-6; clone size: .; J gene: TRBJ1-2; CDR3 DNA: TGTGCCAGCAGTTACTCAATGACAGGGGGTGGCTACACCTTC; CDR3 protein: CASSYSMTGGGYTF
D gene: .; V gene: TRBV14; clone size: few; J gene: TRBJ1-1; CDR3 DNA: TGTGCCAGCAGCCAAGATGAGGCAACAATGAACACTGAAGCTTTCTTT; CDR3 protein: CASSQDEATMNTEAFF
D gene: .; V gene: TRBV7-2; clone size: once; J gene: TRBJ2-1; CDR3 DNA: TGTGCCAGCAGCCCCTTCGGCAGGGGAGACAATGAGCAGTTCTTC; CDR3 protein: CASSPFGRGDNEQFF
D gene: TRBD2; V gene: TRBV7-3; clone size: .; J gene: TRBJ2-2; CDR3 DNA: TGTGCCAGCAGCCCTCTAGCGGGACGGACCGGGGAGCTGTTTTTT; CDR3 protein: CASSPLAGRTGELFF
D gene: .; V gene: TRBV9; clone size: .; J gene: TRBJ1-6; CDR3 DNA: TGTGCCAGCAGCGCACCACAGCCTCATTCACCCCTCCACTTT; CDR3 protein: CASSAPQPHSPLHF
D gene: .; V gene: TRBV7-8; clone size: .; J gene: TRBJ2-7; CDR3 DNA: TGTGCCAGCAGCTTAGTGGCTGGAGCAGGGCCAACCTACGAGCAGTACTTC; CDR3 protein: CASSLVAGAGPTYEQYF
D gene: TRBD1; V gene: TRBV19; clone size: .; J gene: TRBJ1-2; CDR3 DNA: TGTGCCAGTAGCCCTGGACAGGGTAAGGTCTATGGCTACACCTTC; CDR3 protein: CASSPGQGKVYGYTF
D gene: .; V gene: TRBV7-2; clone size: .; J gene: TRBJ2-1; CDR3 DNA: TGTGCCAGCAGCCGAAGGGGGGGCTCCTACAATGAGCAGTTCTTC; CDR3 protein: CASSRRGGSYNEQFF
D gene: .; V gene: TRBV5-1; clone size: .; J gene: TRBJ1-1; CDR3 DNA: TGCGCCAGCAGTCGGAAGGAAAAAGCAGGCGATTACCCTGAAGCTTTCTTT; CDR3 protein: CASSRKEKAGDYPEAFF
D gene: .; V gene: TRBV5-1; clone size: .; J gene: TRBJ1-6; CDR3 DNA: TGCGCCAGCAGCTTAACAGGAAGCTCCTATAATTCACCCCTCCACTTT; CDR3 protein: CASSLTGSSYNSPLHF
D gene: TRBD1; V gene: TRBV6-1; clone size: .; J gene: TRBJ1-4; CDR3 DNA: TGTGCCAGCAGAACAGGGGGAGATAATGAAAAACTGTTTTTT; CDR3 protein: CASRTGGDNEKLFF
D gene: TRBD2; V gene: TRBV7-7; clone size: .; J gene: TRBJ2-1; CDR3 DNA: TGTGCTAGCAGCATGAGGGCGGGGGTATTCAATGAGCAGTTCTTC; CDR3 protein: CASSMRAGVFNEQFF
D gene: TRBD1; V gene: TRBV6-5; clone size: .; J gene: TRBJ2-7; CDR3 DNA: TGTGCCAGCAGTTACTTTACAGGGGATTACGAGCAGTACTTC; CDR3 protein: CASSYFTGDYEQYF
D gene: .; V gene: TRBV19; clone size: once; J gene: TRBJ2-1; CDR3 DNA: TGTGCCAGTAGCACTCGGGGGTCCCGCTCCTACAATGAGCAGTTCTTC; CDR3 protein: CASSTRGSRSYNEQFF
D gene: TRBD2; V gene: TRBV7-9; clone size: .; J gene: TRBJ2-2; CDR3 DNA: TGTGCCAGCAGCAAAGGAATATCGGGAGGGCTTACCGGGGAGCTGTTTTTT; CDR3 protein: CASSKGISGGLTGELFF
D gene: TRBD2; V gene: TRBV30; clone size: .; J gene: TRBJ2-7; CDR3 DNA: TGTGCCTGGAATCGAATCAGGACTAGCGGGAGCTACGGGTCCTACGAGCAGTACTTC; CDR3 protein: CAWNRIRTSGSYGSYEQYF
D gene: .; V gene: TRBV7-9; clone size: .; J gene: TRBJ1-5; CDR3 DNA: TGTGCCAGCAGCTTTGGGCGAGGCAATCAGCCCCAGCATTTT; CDR3 protein: CASSFGRGNQPQHF
D gene: .; V gene: TRBV6-5; clone size: .; J gene: TRBJ1-4; CDR3 DNA: TGTGCCAGCAAGGGGACAACGGGGGAAAAACTGTTTTTT; CDR3 protein: CASKGTTGEKLFF
D gene: .; V gene: TRBV28; clone size: .; J gene: TRBJ2-7; CDR3 DNA: TGTGCCAGCAGTTTACGGGTCCAGGGCGGCAGCGAGCAGTACTTC; CDR3 protein: CASSLRVQGGSEQYF
D gene: .; V gene: TRBV5-4; clone size: .; J gene: TRBJ2-3; CDR3 DNA: TGTGCCAGCAGCTCGGGGACTTCCACAGATACGCAGTATTTT; CDR3 protein: CASSSGTSTDTQYF